The 32 T cell receptor beta chains presented below share a single source sample, sequenced in a study of blood T cell repertoires in COVID-19 (dated by TCRdb to 2018 to 2021). The receptor library was made with the immunoSEQ multiplex PCR assay. TCRdb retrieved this table from immuneACCESS and kept in-frame rearrangements only. Not all clones are present; in checked studies, unresolved V genes account for under half, and no reason is known for the remainder. The sample has 200,000 or so clones on record, approximately 80% of them singletons. The top ten clones comprise about 2.1% of the sample. The material sequenced was peripheral blood. These receptors came from a man between 35 and 55 years old who had recovered from COVID-19.

In DNA, the CDR3 is TGTGCCAGCAGCTTATCGGGACTAGATGAAGCTTTCTTT. Translated: CASSLSGLDEAFF. This chain links TRBV7-8 with TRBJ1-1; maybe TRBD1 (5 bases). The length of the CDR3 is 13 residues. Between the trimmed V and J ends, which lost 2 bases and 7 bases, there was a span of 11 bases. Per the germline V gene, CDR1 is SGHVS and CDR2 is FQNEAQ.

This chain uses TRBV24-1 with TRBJ1-5; 8 bases match TRBD1. The CDR3 has 19 residues. Germline CDR1 KGHDR, CDR2 SFDVKD. V shed 7 bases, J shed 0 bases, and the junction held 16 bases outside the gene matches. CDR3: CATRVNYRGAGFSNQPQHF. In DNA form, the CDR3 reads TGTGCCACCAGAGTGAATTACAGGGGGGCTGGGTTTAGCAATCAGCCCCAGCATTTT.

The chain is built from TRBV7-8 and TRBJ1-1; D unclear. With 1 base removed from V and 3 bases from J, the gap between germline ends came to 9 bases. This CDR3 has 14 amino acids. Germline CDR1 reads SGHVS; CDR2 reads FQNEAQ. The CDR3 DNA is TGTGCCAGCAGCTTAGGCGGGTGGGACACTGAAGCTTTCTTT. Encoded protein: CASSLGGWDTEAFF.

The rearrangement uses TRBV24-1 and TRBJ2-2; 9 bases agree with TRBD1. V dropped 5 bases and J dropped 6; count of bases not matched to a gene: 3. The CDR3 runs to 14 residues. From germline, CDR1 is KGHDR and CDR2 SFDVKD. CDR3 in DNA: TGTGCCACCAGTGGGGACAGGGAGGCCGGGGAGCTGTTTTTT. This codes for CATSGDREAGELFF.

For this clone: One end of the junction does not line up with germline, which may come from a read error. The rearrangement uses TRBV18 and TRBJ2-1; D not resolved. This CDR3 region has 11 residues. CDR1 and CDR2 from the germline V gene are KGHSH and LQKENI. DNA of the CDR3: TGTGCCAGCTCATCCTATAATGAGCAGTTCTTC. Its protein is CASSSYNEQFF.

This chain joins TRBV7-9 and TRBJ2-3; D is possibly TRBD1 (5 bases). This CDR3 spans 15 amino acids. V dropped 3 bases and J dropped 2 bases, with 12 bases sitting between them. Germline V lookup: CDR1 SEHNR, CDR2 FQNEAQ (reference sequence). CDR3 sequence: CASSLMGRYTDTQYF. The CDR3 DNA sequence: TGTGCCAGCAGCTTGATGGGGCGGTACACAGATACGCAGTATTTT.

This clone was counted at least ten times. V and J are TRBV19 and TRBJ2-5, with 14 bases that match TRBD2. From germline, CDR1 is LNHDA and CDR2 SQIVND (reference sequence). This CDR3 spans 17 amino acids. Trimming at V came to 0 bases and at J to 7 bases, leaving 7 bases not matched to a gene. CDR3 in DNA: TGTGCCAGTAGTATAGATCTGGGGACTAGCGGGAGCGGGACCCAGTACTTC. Translated: CASSIDLGTSGSGTQYF.

The rearrangement uses TRBV5-1 and TRBJ2-2, with D uncertain. The CDR3 covers 14 residues. With 0 bases removed from V and 6 bases from J, the gap between germline ends came to 9 bases. Germline V gene lookup returns CDR1 SGHRS and CDR2 YFSETQ. The CDR3 sequence: CASSLDGPPGELFF. CDR3 nucleotides: TGCGCCAGCAGCTTGGACGGTCCACCCGGGGAGCTGTTTTTT. Variable domain in full (rest from reference TRBV5-1 and TRBJ2-2): KAGVTQTPRYLIKTRGQQVTLSCSPISGHRSVSWYQQTPGQGLQFLFEYFSETQRNKGNFPGRFSGRQFSNSRSEMNVSTLELGDSALYLCASSLDGPPGELFFGEGSRLTVL.

This chain joins TRBV6-5 and TRBJ1-6; TRBD1 is a possible D gene (6 bases). Germline V CDR1 and CDR2: MNHEY, SVGAGI. The CDR3 spans 15 residues. Trimming cost V 8 bases and J 6 bases, with 17 bases left between them. The chain's CDR3 is CASGRQEVINSPLHF. The CDR3, as DNA: TGTGCCAGCGGTCGACAGGAGGTGATTAATTCACCCCTCCACTTT.

The rearrangement links TRBV5-1 to TRBJ1-1, with 11 nucleotides matching TRBD1. The CDR3 length is 16 residues. CDR1 SGHRS and CDR2 YFSETQ come from the germline V gene. The V and J ends lost 4 bases and 5 bases, in that order; junction bases with no gene match: 10. In nucleotides, the CDR3 is TGCGCCAGCAGCCCTGGACAGGGGGCCACTGAAACTGAAGCTTTCTTT. As protein: CASSPGQGATETEAFF.

In the case of this clone: Other DNA sequences of this sample code for an identical CDR3. CDR3 amino acids: CAWSVGQGNSPLHF. CDR3 sequence (DNA): TGTGCCTGGAGTGTCGGGCAGGGTAATTCACCCCTCCACTTT. J is TRBJ1-6 and V is TRBV30; TRBD1 might be the D (5 bases). The ends were cut back, 0 bases at V and 6 bases at J, with 9 bases in the middle. In germline, CDR1 is GTSNPN, CDR2 SVGIG (reference sequence). This CDR3 is 14 amino acids long.

The rearrangement uses TRBV12-3 or TRBV12-4 and TRBJ2-7; the D is unclear. This CDR3 is built from 13 residues. V lost 5 bases to trimming and J lost 4 bases, with 12 bases between them. The CDR3 is CASSPYHSYEQYF. CDR3 DNA: TGTGCCAGCAGTCCCTATCACAGTTACGAGCAGTACTTC.

The CDR3 spells CASSETGVDGYTF. DNA of the CDR3: TGTGCCAGCAGCGAGACAGGGGTCGATGGCTACACCTTC. The rearrangement uses TRBV9 and TRBJ1-2, with 8 bases fitting TRBD1. This CDR3 has 13 amino acids. Germline CDR1 is SGDLS and CDR2 is YYNGEE. V lost 3 bases, J lost 6 bases, and 4 bases stayed unmatched.

The rearrangement uses TRBV7-9 and TRBJ1-1, with TRBD1 matching over 7 bases. The ends lost 3 bases at V and 6 bases at J; junction bases unmatched: 10. The CDR3 totals 15 residues. Germline values: CDR1 SEHNR, CDR2 FQNEAQ (reference sequence). The CDR3 loop reads CASSFGGQSDPEAFF. CDR3 in DNA: TGTGCCAGCAGCTTCGGGGGACAGTCTGATCCTGAAGCTTTCTTT.

The gene calls are TRBV20-1 and TRBJ2-1; 9 nucleotides line up with TRBD2. After removal of 3 bases from V and 6 bases from J, the junction contained 9 bases not matched to a gene. The V gene's germline CDR1 is DFQATT and CDR2 SNEGSKA (reference sequence). The CDR3 consists of 15 residues. The CDR3 nucleotides read TGCAGTGCTAGTCCAACGGGACTAGCCACCAATGAGCAGTTCTTC. Residues: CSASPTGLATNEQFF.

This rearrangement joins TRBV10-3 to TRBJ1-1; D not certain. Germline loops: CDR1 ENHRY, CDR2 SYGVKD. The CDR3 is 13 amino acids. Trimming left V 9 bases short and J 5 bases short, with 16 bases between. CDR3 region: CAISPSLGTEAFF. The CDR3 coding sequence is TGTGCCATTTCTCCTTCCCTCGGGACTGAAGCTTTCTTT.

This clone appeared a few times. This chain links TRBV30 with TRBJ2-5; the D gene is possibly TRBD2 (6 bases). Germline V gene data show CDR1 as GTSNPN and CDR2 as SVGIG (reference sequence). The CDR3 runs 14 residues. Trimming shortened V by 4 bases and J by 0 bases, and 12 bases separated the two germline ends. CDR3 DNA sequence: TGTGCCTGGAAGTCGCCGGGGGACCAAGAGACCCAGTACTTC. Residues: CAWKSPGDQETQYF.

The V and J genes are TRBV27 and TRBJ2-7; 9 nucleotides agree with TRBD1. The CDR3 has 15 residues. V lost 5 bases to trimming and J lost 4 bases; unmatched junction nucleotides: 9. CDR1 is MNHEY, CDR2 SMNVEV, per germline (reference sequence). CDR3 bases: TGTGCCAGCAGTCTGGGACAGGGAGCTTTATACGAGCAGTACTTC. It codes for CASSLGQGALYEQYF.

The chain carries TRBV6-5 and TRBJ2-7; TRBD2 matches at 7 bases. The CDR3 has 15 residues. Trimming took 5 bases from V and 0 from J; bases not matched to a gene: 7. Germline CDR1 is MNHEY and CDR2 is SVGAGI. DNA for the CDR3: TGTGCCAGCAGTCGCTCGGGACTATCCTCCTACGAGCAGTACTTC. Translation: CASSRSGLSSYEQYF.

The chain uses TRBV5-4 and TRBJ1-2; D is perhaps TRBD1 (5 bases). With 0 bases removed from V and 2 bases from J, the gap between germline ends came to 14 bases. Per germline, CDR1 SGHNT and CDR2 YYREEE (reference sequence). This CDR3 region has 16 residues. CDR3 DNA: TGTGCCAGCAGCTTGGGGGGAACAGGTATAAACTATGGCTACACCTTC. Protein product: CASSLGGTGINYGYTF.

The V call is TRBV18, the J call TRBJ2-7; no clear D gene. Trimming cost V 2 bases and J 3 bases, with 11 bases left between them. Germline V gene sequence: CDR1 KGHSH, CDR2 LQKENI. CDR3 size: 14 residues. In DNA form, the CDR3 reads TGTGCCAGCTCACCATCGGTGACACACTACGAGCAGTACTTC. Translated: CASSPSVTHYEQYF.

In this sample, this clone turned up a few times. V usage is TRBV7-9 and J usage is TRBJ1-4, with TRBD1 matching 9 bases. After removal of 5 bases from V and 1 base from J, the junction contained 5 bases not matched to a gene. The CDR3 is made up of 16 amino acids. Germline-derived CDR1 and CDR2 are SEHNR and FQNEAQ (reference sequence). CDR3 nucleotide sequence: TGTGCCAGCAGCCCCGGACAGGGGAGAACTAATGAAAAACTGTTTTTT. Amino acid sequence: CASSPGQGRTNEKLFF. The variable domain in full, with the rest retrieved from reference TRBV7-9 and TRBJ1-4, is DTGVSQNPRHKITKRGQNVTFRCDPISEHNRLYWYRQTLGQGPEFLTYFQNEAQLEKSRLLSDRFSAERPKGSFSTLEIQRTEQGDSAMYLCASSPGQGRTNEKLFFGSGTQLSVL.

The chain couples TRBV7-2 to TRBJ2-5, with a possible D match to TRBD2 (7 bases). This CDR3 has 16 amino acids. The ends were cut back, 7 bases at V and 2 bases at J, with 20 bases in the middle. Germline CDR1 and CDR2: SGHTA and FQGNSA. CDR3 DNA sequence: TGTGCCAGCACCCCAATATGGGGGGGCCCTCAAGAGACCCAGTACTTC. Its protein is CASTPIWGGPQETQYF. The whole variable domain, filled in from reference TRBV7-2 and TRBJ2-5, reads GAGVSQSPSNKVTEKGKDVELRCDPISGHTALYWYRQSLGQGLEFLIYFQGNSAPDKSGLPSDRFSAERTGGSVSTLTIQRTQQEDSAVYLCASTPIWGGPQETQYFGPGTRLLVL.

This rearrangement joins TRBV4-1 to TRBJ2-1; 11 nucleotides line up with TRBD2. The CDR3 has 16 amino acids. Germline CDR1 reads MGHRA; CDR2 reads YSYEKL. With 0 bases clipped from V and 8 bases from J, the junction kept 6 bases outside the gene matches. The CDR3 sequence: CASSQETSGSWYEQFF. DNA for the CDR3: TGCGCCAGCAGCCAAGAAACTAGCGGGAGTTGGTATGAGCAGTTCTTC.

The chain recombines TRBV7-2 with TRBJ2-7, with 11 bases matching TRBD2. This CDR3 contains 16 residues. The germline V gene encodes CDR1 SGHTA and CDR2 FQGNSA. V was clipped by 5 bases and J by 3 bases; unmatched bases: 9. In DNA form, the CDR3 reads TGTGCCAGCAGCCCGCTCCTAGCGGGAGGAGGCTACGAGCAGTACTTC. This sequence encodes CASSPLLAGGGYEQYF.

V usage is TRBV15 and J usage is TRBJ1-2, with TRBD1 matching over 9 bases. V shed 2 bases and J 9 bases; nucleotides not matched to a gene: 10. The CDR3 loop spans 15 amino acids. In germline, CDR1 is LNHNV, CDR2 YYDKDF (reference sequence). The CDR3 is CATSRSGGTGPSYTF. The CDR3 nucleotides read TGTGCCACCAGCAGATCTGGCGGGACAGGGCCGAGCTACACCTTC.

This clone was detected only once. The chain is built from TRBV11-3 and TRBJ1-6; 8 nucleotides match TRBD1. Germline V CDR1 and CDR2: SGHNT, YENEEA. V lost 4 bases to trimming and J lost 16 bases; unmatched junction nucleotides: 15. The CDR3 is made up of 15 amino acids. CDR3 nucleotides: TGTGCCAGCAGCTCCGGACAGGGACTACGGCGGGGGCTCCACTTT. Amino acid sequence: CASSSGQGLRRGLHF.

The gene calls are TRBV4-3 and TRBJ2-7; no clear D gene. CDR3 size: 14 residues. Per germline, CDR1 LGHNA and CDR2 YSLEER. V shed 0 bases and J shed 6 bases, with 12 bases lying between them. CDR3 sequence: CASSQDPRQTEQYF. DNA for the CDR3: TGCGCCAGCAGCCAAGATCCCAGACAAACCGAGCAGTACTTC.

The chain recombines TRBV25-1 with TRBJ2-1; weak D call: TRBD2 (6 bases). V gave up 1 base and J gave up 4 bases, with 14 bases separating them. From germline, CDR1 is MGHDK and CDR2 SYGVNS. The CDR3 covers 16 residues. CDR3 region: CASSEWAGSGYNEQFF. In nucleotides, the CDR3 is TGTGCCAGCAGTGAATGGGCCGGGAGCGGGTACAATGAGCAGTTCTTC.

V is TRBV6-5 and J is TRBJ1-2; 9 bases match TRBD1. The CDR3 runs to 15 residues. Germline V lookup: CDR1 MNHEY, CDR2 SVGAGI. J lost 5 bases, V lost 2 bases, and 6 bases had no gene match. The CDR3 nucleotides read TGTGCCAGCAGTTACCTCCTGACAGGGGGGTATGGCTACACCTTC. It yields the protein CASSYLLTGGYGYTF.

V gene TRBV5-6 combines with J gene TRBJ1-3, with D tentatively TRBD1 (5 bases). V gave up 2 bases and J gave up 4 bases, with 16 bases separating them. Per germline, CDR1 SGHDT and CDR2 YYEEEE. CDR3 length: 16 residues. The CDR3 is CASSFATQGSGNTIYF. The CDR3 DNA reads as TGTGCCAGCAGCTTCGCGACGCAGGGCTCCGGAAACACCATATATTTT.

This clone appeared a single time. V usage is TRBV19 and J usage is TRBJ2-7, with 7 bases fitting TRBD1. Looked up from germline, CDR1 is LNHDA and CDR2 is SQIVND (reference sequence). The V segment lost 2 bases and the J segment 2 bases; nucleotides outside the gene matches: 3. The CDR3 length is 14 residues. The CDR3 region is CASSIMGQTYEQYF. The DNA of the CDR3 is TGTGCCAGTAGTATAATGGGACAGACCTACGAGCAGTACTTC.